These 17 T cell receptor beta chains were all obtained from the same sample, sequenced in a study of blood T cell repertoires in COVID-19. Produced via immunoSEQ multiplex PCR; TCRdb's table is partial and in-frame only. The sample has just under 75,000 clones, 80% to 85% seen once. Specimen: peripheral blood. These receptors were taken from an elderly man with active or convalescent COVID-19.

This chain joins TRBV2 and TRBJ2-2; tentatively, D is TRBD1 (5 bases). CDR3 size: 17 residues. Germline CDR1 reads SNHLY; CDR2 reads FYNNEI. V was trimmed by 2 bases and J by 3 bases, leaving 16 bases between them. The CDR3 reads CASSEQFGRADTGELFF. CDR3 sequence (DNA): TGTGCCAGCAGTGAACAATTCGGCAGGGCGGACACCGGGGAGCTGTTTTTT.

The V gene is TRBV30, the J gene TRBJ1-6; 9 bases map to TRBD1. Germline V lookup: CDR1 GTSNPN, CDR2 SVGIG (reference sequence). The CDR3 consists of 13 residues. V shed 4 bases and J 7 bases; nucleotides not matched to a gene: 2. The CDR3 spells CAWTGQGNSPLHF. In DNA form, the CDR3 reads TGTGCCTGGACGGGACAGGGAAATTCACCCCTCCACTTT. Looking up the rest from reference TRBV30 and TRBJ1-6 gives the full variable domain: SQTIHQWPATLVQPVGSPLSLECTVEGTSNPNLYWYRQAAGRGLQLLFYSVGIGQISSEVPQNLSASRPQDRQFILSSKKLLLSDSGFYLCAWTGQGNSPLHFGNGTRLTVT.

This clone was observed a handful of times. This chain joins TRBV30 and TRBJ1-6; tentative D call: TRBD1 (6 bases). Germline values: CDR1 GTSNPN, CDR2 SVGIG (reference sequence). V dropped 1 base and J dropped 6 bases, with 13 bases sitting between them. This CDR3 is built from 15 residues. CDR3 nucleotides: TGTGCCTGGAGTGCCCGGGGGGCGGTTAATTCACCCCTCCACTTT. Its translation: CAWSARGAVNSPLHF.

The rearrangement links TRBV7-9 to TRBJ2-1, with a weak D call TRBD1 (5 bases). This CDR3 comprises 17 residues. The V end was cut by 1 base, the J end by 0 bases, with 13 bases between. Germline CDR1 SEHNR, CDR2 FQNEAQ (reference sequence). The CDR3 region is CASSLGPRRVSYNEQFF. In DNA form, the CDR3 reads TGTGCCAGCAGCTTAGGCCCTCGCAGGGTCTCCTACAATGAGCAGTTCTTC.

This clone was seen a handful of times. The chain is built from TRBV7-8 and TRBJ1-6; no clear D gene. Germline V CDR1 and CDR2: SGHVS, FQNEAQ. V was trimmed by 4 bases and J by 0 bases, leaving 13 bases between them. The CDR3 length is 17 residues. The CDR3 DNA reads as TGTGCCAGCAGCTCCACCCGGTTTCGCTCCTATAATTCACCCCTCCACTTT. Translated, it gives CASSSTRFRSYNSPLHF.

The rearrangement joins TRBV10-3 to TRBJ1-1, with D possibly being TRBD1 (5 bases). Trimming took 4 bases from V and 1 from J, leaving 7 bases between them. This CDR3 is built from 13 residues. Germline V gene lookup returns CDR1 ENHRY and CDR2 SYGVKD. CDR3 in amino acids: CAISVGGNTEAFF. In DNA, the CDR3 is TGTGCCATCAGTGTGGGGGGGAACACTGAAGCTTTCTTT.

This clone has a handful of counts. The V and J genes are TRBV10-3 and TRBJ2-2; weak D call: TRBD1 (5 bases). This CDR3 is built from 12 residues. Per germline, CDR1 ENHRY and CDR2 SYGVKD. V was cut by 7 bases and J by 6 bases, with 9 bases left in between. This CDR3 reads CAIKGAPGELFF. Written as DNA, the CDR3 is TGTGCCATCAAAGGGGCCCCCGGGGAGCTGTTTTTT.

The table lists this clone with a count of one. This chain links TRBV11-2 with TRBJ1-1; D might be TRBD1 (6 bases). Germline CDR1 reads SGHAT; CDR2 reads FQNNGV. The V end lost 2 bases, the J end lost 5 bases, and 9 bases lay between the germline ends. This CDR3 is built from 13 residues. The CDR3 here is CASSLSRGTEAFF. The CDR3 DNA sequence: TGTGCCAGCAGCTTATCAAGGGGGACTGAAGCTTTCTTT.

The chain uses TRBV5-1 and TRBJ2-2; D is ambiguous. The CDR3 is 14 amino acids. From germline, CDR1 is SGHRS and CDR2 YFSETQ. V was shortened by 4 bases and J by 5 bases, with 12 bases between the two germline ends. Written as DNA, the CDR3 is TGCGCCAGCAGCCCGTCACCAGGAACCGGGGAGCTGTTTTTT. It yields the protein CASSPSPGTGELFF.

The rearrangement uses TRBV6-5 and TRBJ1-6; 7 bases are a match to TRBD1. V trimming: 2 bases; J trimming: 10 bases; junction bases outside the gene matches: 8. Germline values: CDR1 MNHEY, CDR2 SVGAGI. This CDR3 has 15 amino acids. In nucleotides, the CDR3 is TGTGCCAGCAGTTACGATCGGACAGGCGGGTCACCCCTCCACTTT. Encoded protein: CASSYDRTGGSPLHF.

This chain links TRBV14 with TRBJ2-1; 7 nucleotides align to TRBD2. Germline trimming cut 3 bases from V and 3 bases from J; bases unmatched to any gene: 8. Germline V lookup: CDR1 SGHDN, CDR2 FVKESK. CDR3 length: 16 amino acids. Here the CDR3 reads CASSHVLAANYNEQFF. In DNA, the CDR3 is TGTGCCAGCAGCCACGTGCTAGCGGCGAACTACAATGAGCAGTTCTTC.

This chain links TRBV6-5 with TRBJ2-7; a weak D match, TRBD1 (5 bases). V lost 7 bases to trimming and J lost 1 base, with 14 bases between them. CDR3 size: 14 residues. Germline V CDR1 and CDR2: MNHEY, SVGAGI. The DNA of the CDR3 is TGTGCCAGCACCCGGACACGAGGATCCTACGAGCAGTACTTC. Its protein product is CASTRTRGSYEQYF.

The chain is built from TRBV3-1 (or the pseudogene TRBV3-2) and TRBJ2-5, with 10 bases lining up with TRBD1. Germline V lookup: CDR1 LGHDT, CDR2 YNNKEL (reference sequence). This CDR3 has 16 amino acids. V was pared by 1 base and J by 3 bases, with 5 bases of the junction left unmatched. The DNA of the CDR3 is TGTGCCAGCAGCCAAGGATTCGGGACAGGGGAAGAGACCCAGTACTTC. Protein: CASSQGFGTGEETQYF.

The V gene is TRBV7-9, the J gene TRBJ1-6; no clear D. From germline, CDR1 is SEHNR and CDR2 FQNEAQ (reference sequence). V gave up 4 bases and J gave up 9 bases, with 10 bases separating them. This CDR3 region has 13 residues. The CDR3 loop is CASSSSSGSPLHF. CDR3 in DNA: TGTGCCAGCAGCTCCTCCTCGGGTTCACCCCTCCACTTT.

The chain employs TRBV6-2 or TRBV6-3 and TRBJ1-2, with D hard to call. The V end lost 4 bases, the J end lost 8 bases, and 14 bases lay between the germline ends. This CDR3 spans 13 amino acids. CDR1 and CDR2 (germline): MNHEY, SVGEGT. In nucleotides, the CDR3 is TGTGCCAGCAGTTCCTCCGGACTGGAGGGCTACACCTTC. Translating gives CASSSSGLEGYTF.

The genes are TRBV6-2 or TRBV6-3 and TRBJ2-2; 8 positions agree with TRBD1. This CDR3 comprises 15 residues. Losses at the gene ends were 5 bases for V and 4 bases for J; bases not matched to a gene: 6. CDR1 is MNHEY and CDR2 is SVGEGT in the germline V gene. The CDR3 loop reads CASSTRQGTTGELFF. The CDR3 DNA reads TGTGCCAGCAGTACAAGACAGGGGACCACCGGGGAGCTGTTTTTT.

This chain links TRBV25-1 with TRBJ1-2; 8 bases fit TRBD1. Per germline, CDR1 MGHDK and CDR2 SYGVNS. The V gene end was trimmed by 6 bases and the J gene end by 7 bases; junction bases not matched to a gene: 10. This CDR3 is built from 14 residues. The CDR3 loop reads CASSQGAGGSGYTF. Here the CDR3 DNA reads TGTGCCAGCAGCCAGGGGGCAGGGGGCTCTGGCTACACCTTC.